The source of this T cell receptor beta chain is a study of technical replicates of blood from several donors. V lost 2 bases and J 0 bases, leaving 10 bases between the germline ends. This CDR3 spans 15 amino acids. Germline CDR1 is SGHRS and CDR2 is YFSETQ. Sequencing was performed with immunoSEQ multiplex PCR; in TCRdb, only in-frame clones are kept and a portion is missing. Here the sample spans 10,000 to 15,000 clones, about four fifths being singletons. Sequenced: PBMCs. This rearrangement joins TRBV5-1 to TRBJ2-3; weak D call: TRBD2 (6 bases). The receptor was isolated from a human donor in good health. CDR3 sequence: CASSLGTLSTDTQYF. The CDR3 DNA follows: TGCGCCAGCAGCTTAGGGACTCTCAGCACAGATACGCAGTATTTT.